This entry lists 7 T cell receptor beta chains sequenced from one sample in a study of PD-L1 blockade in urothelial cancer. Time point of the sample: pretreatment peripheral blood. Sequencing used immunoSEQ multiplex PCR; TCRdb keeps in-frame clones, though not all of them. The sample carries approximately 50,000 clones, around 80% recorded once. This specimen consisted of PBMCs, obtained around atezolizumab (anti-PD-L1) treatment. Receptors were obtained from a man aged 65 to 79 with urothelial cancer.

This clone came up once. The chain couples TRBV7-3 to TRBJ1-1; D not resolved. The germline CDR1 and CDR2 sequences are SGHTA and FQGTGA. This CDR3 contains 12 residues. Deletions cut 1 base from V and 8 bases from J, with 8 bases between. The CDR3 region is CASSLSRQEAFF. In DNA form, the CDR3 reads TGTGCCAGCAGCTTAAGTAGACAAGAAGCTTTCTTT.

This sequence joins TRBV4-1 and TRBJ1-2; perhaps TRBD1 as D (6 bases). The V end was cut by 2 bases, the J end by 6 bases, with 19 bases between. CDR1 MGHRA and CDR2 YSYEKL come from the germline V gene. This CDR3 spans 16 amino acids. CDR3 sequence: CASSQSINVPGDGYTF. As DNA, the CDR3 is TGCGCCAGCAGCCAATCTATAAACGTACCAGGGGATGGCTACACCTTC.

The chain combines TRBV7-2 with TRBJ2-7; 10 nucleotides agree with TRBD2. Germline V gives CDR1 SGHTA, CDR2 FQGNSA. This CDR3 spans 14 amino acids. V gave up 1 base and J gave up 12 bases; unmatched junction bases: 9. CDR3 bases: TGTGCCAGCAGCTTAGGGTCTAGCGGGAGCCCCACGTACTTC. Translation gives CASSLGSSGSPTYF.

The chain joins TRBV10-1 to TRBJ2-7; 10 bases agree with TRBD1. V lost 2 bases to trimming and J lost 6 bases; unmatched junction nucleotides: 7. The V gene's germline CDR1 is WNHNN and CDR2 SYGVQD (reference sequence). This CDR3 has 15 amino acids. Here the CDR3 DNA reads TGCGCCAGCAGTGAGAGGGGACAGGGGATTTGCGAGCAGTACTTC. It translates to CASSERGQGICEQYF.

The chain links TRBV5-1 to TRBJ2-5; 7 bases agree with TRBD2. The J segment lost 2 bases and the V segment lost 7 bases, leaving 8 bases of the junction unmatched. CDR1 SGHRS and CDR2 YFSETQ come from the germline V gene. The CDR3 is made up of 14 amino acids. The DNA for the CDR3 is TGCGCCAGCGGGGCAATCGGGGGGCAAGAGACCCAGTACTTC. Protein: CASGAIGGQETQYF.

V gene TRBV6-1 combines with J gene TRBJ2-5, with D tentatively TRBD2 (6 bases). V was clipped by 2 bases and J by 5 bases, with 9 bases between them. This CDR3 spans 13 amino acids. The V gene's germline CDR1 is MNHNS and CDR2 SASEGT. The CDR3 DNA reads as TGTGCCAGCAGTGAACTAGCGCAGGAGACCCAGTACTTC. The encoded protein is CASSELAQETQYF.

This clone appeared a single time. In DNA, the CDR3 is TGTGCCAGCAGCCAAGGGACAGGGAACTATGGCTACACCTTC. This translates into CASSQGTGNYGYTF. The rearrangement links TRBV4-2 to TRBJ1-2; 8 bases map to TRBD1. After removal of 1 base from V and 2 bases from J, the junction contained 0 bases not matched to a gene. The CDR3 spans 14 residues. Germline V lookup: CDR1 LGHNA, CDR2 YNFKEQ.